Each of the 2 T cell receptor beta chains below was sequenced from the same sample in a study of a mutant IDH1 vaccine in newly diagnosed glioma. Repertoires were generated with immunoSEQ multiplex PCR, while TCRdb's copy carries only in-frame clones and drops some. The profile shows around 53,000 clones, approximately 90% of them singletons. Time point: baseline, week 1 (first vaccination visit). Specified treatment: pre-vaccination baseline after standard-of-care therapy. Sequencing used PBMCs, obtained from a glioma patient treated with radiotherapy, temozolomide or both. Receptors originate from a man in his forties or fifties with glioma.

This rearrangement joins TRBV5-4 to TRBJ2-2; 13 nucleotides line up with TRBD2. Looked up from germline, CDR1 is SGHNT and CDR2 is YYREEE (reference sequence). J lost 8 bases, V lost 1 base, and 2 bases had no gene match. The CDR3 has 15 amino acids. The CDR3 loop is CASSLWTSGSGELFF. DNA of the CDR3: TGTGCCAGCAGCTTGTGGACTAGCGGGAGTGGGGAGCTGTTTTTT.

V and J are TRBV19 and TRBJ2-6, with D perhaps assigned TRBD1 or TRBD2 (6 bases each). CDR1 is LNHDA, CDR2 SQIVND, per germline (reference sequence). This CDR3 is 15 amino acids long. V was clipped by 7 bases and J by 2 bases, with 12 bases between them. The CDR3, as DNA: TGTGCCAGTAAAGGGGGGCACACTGGGGCCAACGTCCTGACTTTC. It translates to CASKGGHTGANVLTF.